These T cell receptor beta chains were read from a single sample in a study of cytomegalovirus exposure and HLA in healthy donors. Profiled with immunoSEQ multiplex PCR; TCRdb holds only in-frame clones, not every one. This table holds around 130,000 clones, 78% found once. Sample: PBMCs. The receptors originated from a woman between 35 and 50 years old in good health and CMV-seronegative. The CDR3 runs from the conserved cysteine through the conserved F or W. Clone size, where shown, is once, few, many, or a class for clones that have expanded.

TRBV19	.	TRBJ1-5	CASSIPSGVLSNQPQHF
TRBV2	.	TRBJ1-6	CASSPKGAGSSPLHF
TRBV5-4	.	TRBJ2-5	CASGLAGVQETQYF
TRBV7-6	.	TRBJ2-3	CASSPGTDTQYF
TRBV28	.	TRBJ2-7	CASSLRGTDQYF
TRBV6-1	few	TRBJ1-4	CASKQDRDREKLFF
TRBV25-1	.	TRBJ2-4	CASYGTGNSQYF
TRBV2	.	.	CASIRDTQGPEQYF
TRBV30	.	TRBJ1-1	CAWSDSMNTEAFF
TRBV6-1	once	TRBJ1-1	CASSRTVGDPEAFF
TRBV5-6	.	TRBJ2-7	CASSFTGTAYEQYF
TRBV29-1	.	TRBJ1-2	CSVEGTAYGYTF
TRBV28	.	TRBJ2-1	CASSFTFERGYNEQFF
TRBV5-6	few	TRBJ1-2	CASSLLIDRDRGLNYGYTF
TRBV7-9	.	TRBJ2-7	CASSWGDYEQYF
TRBV28	.	TRBJ1-1	CASRKTGEIKPEAFF
TRBV5-1	.	TRBJ2-6	CASSLAYVGDRANSGANGLTF
TRBV5-6	.	TRBJ2-5	CASSWVAGGPGETQYF
TRBV6-4	.	TRBJ2-3	CASSAEAGGSTDTQYF
TRBV28	.	TRBJ2-6	CASSFRSGANVLTF
TRBV6-1	.	TRBJ1-6	CASSDRAMDNSPLHF
TRBV27	.	TRBJ1-4	CASSLAGWDEKLFF
TRBV5-1	.	TRBJ2-1	CASSLGRLAGHDNEQFF
TRBV6-6	once	TRBJ1-2	CASSYSSDGYTF
TRBV29-1	.	TRBJ1-2	CSVLQGSYGYTF
TRBV2	.	TRBJ1-1	CASVLTGQPNTEAFF
TRBV2	.	TRBJ2-3	CASSEAGGTTDTQYF
TRBV7-3	.	TRBJ2-3	CASSENAGSTDTQYF
TRBV19	once	TRBJ2-1	CASSMSRPQGTYNEQFF
TRBV2	.	TRBJ2-7	CASSWDRNYEQYF
TRBV7-8	.	TRBJ1-5	CASSLSTAGPQHF
TRBV7-3	.	TRBJ2-1	CASSLTHQGEQFF
TRBV9	.	TRBJ2-4	CASSAEDFAKNIQYF
TRBV18	.	TRBJ1-2	CASSPRDRGIDGYTF
TRBV15	.	TRBJ2-1	CATSGGSGYNEQFF
TRBV7-6	.	TRBJ2-7	CASSLGHMNEQYF
TRBV7-6	.	TRBJ2-1	CASSLAAGPSSDNEQFF
TRBV19	.	TRBJ2-1	CASSIGSYNEQFF
TRBV7-6	.	TRBJ1-6	CASSPRDSLNSPLHF
TRBV6-4	once	TRBJ1-5	CARPAEQGHQPQHF
TRBV5-4	.	TRBJ2-2	CASRDSTGELFF
TRBV11-2	.	TRBJ2-3	CASSLARSTDTQYF
TRBV19	.	TRBJ1-2	CASAPTGEGYGYTF
TRBV29-1	.	TRBJ2-2	CSVGQGAGSGELFF
TRBV14	.	TRBJ1-1	CASSPAGANTEAFF
TRBV6-5	.	TRBJ1-2	CASSHTQGNYGYTF
TRBV28	.	.	CASRLRDTAYEQYF
TRBV27	few	TRBJ1-2	CASSTGTTMPGYTF
TRBV28	.	TRBJ2-6	CASSSGALGIGGANVLTF
TRBV16	.	TRBJ1-5	CASSLGGGNQPQHF
TRBV25-1	.	TRBJ2-7	CASSGQGRHEQYF
TRBV28	.	TRBJ2-7	CASSYTSGAYEQYF
TRBV7-9	.	TRBJ1-4	CASSLEPQEELFF
TRBV30	.	TRBJ1-1	CAWSVPPGEAFF
TRBV2	.	TRBJ2-5	CASLFSPGLAGGQETQYF
TRBV10-3	.	TRBJ2-1	CAINLSGEQFF
TRBV7-6	.	TRBJ1-6	CASSPRTPNNRGQFNSPLHF